Each of the 6 T cell receptor beta chains below was sequenced from the same sample in a study of T cells in Graves' hyperthyroidism and ophthalmopathy. Amplification targeted TCR beta CDR3 regions from RNA transcripts. RT-PCR in the first round (using the HTBI primer set) targeted the TCR CDR3. TCRdb re-analysed the multiplex PCR reads in MiXCR, keeping a single row per CDR3 protein. The table records around 700,000 distinct CDR3 sequences, roughly a sixth of them present only once. The sample was blood. These receptor sequences come from a woman between 50 and 59 years old with Graves' hyperthyroidism that later progressed to Graves' ophthalmopathy.

V gene TRBV6-1 combines with J gene TRBJ1-2; 9 bases agree with TRBD1. The length of the CDR3 is 14 residues. CDR1 is MNHNS, CDR2 SASEGT, per germline. V was clipped by 4 bases and J by 4 bases; unmatched bases: 4. CDR3 in amino acids: CASSAGTGSYGYTF. Here the CDR3 DNA reads TGTGCCAGCAGTGCGGGGACAGGGAGCTATGGCTACACCTTC.

V usage is TRBV27 and J usage is TRBJ2-7, with D possibly matching TRBD2 (6 bases). V lost 6 bases, J lost 0 bases, and 18 bases lay in between. Germline assignment: CDR1 MNHEY and CDR2 SMNVEV (reference sequence). The CDR3 runs 16 residues. Written as DNA, the CDR3 is TGTGCCAGCAGAGATTACCGGGACTTAAACTCCTACGAGCAGTACTTC. Translating gives CASRDYRDLNSYEQYF.

This clonotype has just one count. The chain recombines TRBV3-1 with TRBJ2-7, with TRBD1 identical over 9 bases. The CDR3 consists of 15 residues. V was pared by 4 bases and J by 4 bases, with 8 bases of the junction left unmatched. Per the germline V gene, CDR1 is LGHDT and CDR2 is YNNKEL (reference sequence). The CDR3 here is CASSRDRGSGYEQYF. CDR3 sequence (DNA): TGTGCCAGCAGCCGAGACAGGGGGAGCGGTTACGAGCAGTACTTC.

This clonotype appeared many times. The chain is built from TRBV7-6 and TRBJ2-1, with 14 bases identical to TRBD2. The ends lost 2 bases at V and 2 bases at J; junction bases unmatched: 5. CDR1 is SGHVS, CDR2 FNYEAQ, per germline. The length of the CDR3 is 18 residues. CDR3 DNA sequence: TGTGCCAGCAGCTTATCCGGGACTAGCGGGGGACCCTACAATGAGCAGTTCTTC. This codes for CASSLSGTSGGPYNEQFF.

This clonotype was seen many times. The chain combines TRBV30 with TRBJ1-1, with D possibly TRBD1 on 5 matching bases. Trimming removed 4 bases at V and 0 bases at J, with 24 bases between. Germline V gene data show CDR1 as GTSNPN and CDR2 as SVGIG (reference sequence). This CDR3 is 18 amino acids long. CDR3 loop: CAWIRSARDGGMNTEAFF. As DNA, the CDR3 is TGTGCCTGGATCCGGTCTGCGCGGGACGGGGGGATGAACACTGAAGCTTTCTTT.

The V and J genes are TRBV9 and TRBJ1-2; 9 nucleotides align to TRBD1. The junction had 8 bases not matched to a gene; V was cut back by 3 bases and J by 8 bases. The CDR3 spans 14 residues. Looked up from germline, CDR1 is SGDLS and CDR2 is YYNGEE. CDR3 amino acids: CASSAGQGNQGYTF. Written as DNA, the CDR3 is TGTGCCAGCAGCGCGGGACAGGGAAATCAAGGCTACACCTTC. Together with reference TRBV9 and TRBJ1-2, the CDR3 gives the full variable domain: DSGVTQTPKHLITATGQRVTLRCSPRSGDLSVYWYQQSLDQGLQFLIQYYNGEERAKGNILERFSAQQFPDLHSELNLSSLELGDSALYFCASSAGQGNQGYTFGSGTRLTVV.